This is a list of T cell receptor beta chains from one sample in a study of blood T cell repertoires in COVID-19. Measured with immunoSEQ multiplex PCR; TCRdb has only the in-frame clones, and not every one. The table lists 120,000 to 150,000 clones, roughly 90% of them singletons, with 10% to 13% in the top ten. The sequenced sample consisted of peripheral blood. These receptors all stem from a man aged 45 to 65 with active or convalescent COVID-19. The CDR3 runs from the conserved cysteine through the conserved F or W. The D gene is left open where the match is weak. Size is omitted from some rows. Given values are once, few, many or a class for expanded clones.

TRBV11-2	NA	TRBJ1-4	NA	TGTGCCAGCAGCTTATACCGCCTGCAGGGGAATTCGAATGAAAAACTGTTTTTT	CASSLYRLQGNSNEKLFF
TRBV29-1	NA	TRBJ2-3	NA	TGCAGCGTAGGTGACCCAAAGACAGCAGATACGCAGTATTTT	CSVGDPKTADTQYF
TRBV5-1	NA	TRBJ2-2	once	TGCGCCAGCACAGGGCAGGGAGGCACCGGGGAGCTGTTTTTT	CASTGQGGTGELFF
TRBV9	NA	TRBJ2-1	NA	TGTGCCAGCAGCGTAGAAACGGGAGATTGGGATGAGCAGTTCTTC	CASSVETGDWDEQFF
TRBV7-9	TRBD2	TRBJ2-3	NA	TGTGCCAGCAGCTTAGCGAAGCGGGAGGCGGCAGATACGCAGTATTTT	CASSLAKREAADTQYF
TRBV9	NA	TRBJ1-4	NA	TGTGCCAGCAGCCCGTCCGGCAGGGGAGTAAAGACTAATGAAAAACTGTTTTTT	CASSPSGRGVKTNEKLFF
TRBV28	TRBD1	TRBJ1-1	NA	TGTGCCAGTCGACAGGGGAGGAACACTGAAGCTTTCTTT	CASRQGRNTEAFF
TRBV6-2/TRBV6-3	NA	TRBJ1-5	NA	TGTGCCAGCAGTTTGACTGGGGGCGGGTATCAGCCCCAGCATTTT	CASSLTGGGYQPQHF
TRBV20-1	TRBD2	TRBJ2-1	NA	TGCAGTGCTAGTGGCGGGAGTGGATCCTACAATGAGCAGTTCTTC	CSASGGSGSYNEQFF
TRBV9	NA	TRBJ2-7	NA	TGTGCCAGCAGCGTAGGTGGGAGGAGCGAGCAGTACTTC	CASSVGGRSEQYF
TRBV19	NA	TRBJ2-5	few	TGTGCCAGTAGTATGGCCGAGACCCAGTACTTC	CASSMAETQYF
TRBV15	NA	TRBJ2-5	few	TGTGCCACCAGCAGTGCAGGGGACGGCGAGACCCAGTACTTC	CATSSAGDGETQYF
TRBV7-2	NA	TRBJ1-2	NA	TGTGCCAGCAGCTTAGGGTTTCAGTGCACCTTC	CASSLGFQCTF
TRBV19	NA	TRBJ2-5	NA	TGTGCCACCCGACAGTCACGACAAGAGACCCAGTACTTC	CATRQSRQETQYF
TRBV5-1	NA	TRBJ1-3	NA	TGCGCCAGCAGCGCAGCAGGGGCCGGCTCTGGAAACACCATATATTTT	CASSAAGAGSGNTIYF
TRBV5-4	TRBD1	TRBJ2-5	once	TGTGCCAGCAGCTGGCGGGGACAGGGGGCAGAGACCCAGTACTTC	CASSWRGQGAETQYF
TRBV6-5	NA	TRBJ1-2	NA	TGTGCCAGCAGTCCAAGACAGATTAACTATGGCTACACCTTC	CASSPRQINYGYTF
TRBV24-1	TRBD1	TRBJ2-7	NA	TGTGCCACCAGTGCCTCCGGGACAGCTAGGCCCGAGCAGTACTTC	CATSASGTARPEQYF
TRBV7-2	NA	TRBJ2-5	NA	TGTGCCAGCGCAGGTGGCATGCAAGAGACCCAGTACTTC	CASAGGMQETQYF
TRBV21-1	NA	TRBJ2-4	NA	TGTGCCAGCAGCCCCGGCGGACAGGGGTTCAAAAACATTCAGTACTTC	CASSPGGQGFKNIQYF
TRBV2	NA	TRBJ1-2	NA	TGTGCCAGCAGGAGTGGGGGGGAAGGAGGCTACACCTTC	CASRSGGEGGYTF
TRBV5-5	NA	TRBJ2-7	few	TGTGCCAGCAGCTTGCAGGGGTACGAGCAGTACTTC	CASSLQGYEQYF
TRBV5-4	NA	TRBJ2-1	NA	TGTGCCAGCAGCTCCCCCTTGAATGAGCAGTTCTTC	CASSSPLNEQFF
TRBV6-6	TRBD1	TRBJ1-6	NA	TGTGCCAGCAGATTCGACAGGGCAGCACCCCTCCACTTT	CASRFDRAAPLHF
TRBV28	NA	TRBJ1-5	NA	TGTGCCAGCAGTCAGGATTCCAATCAGCCCCAGCATTTT	CASSQDSNQPQHF
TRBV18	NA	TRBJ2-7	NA	TGTGCCAGCGCCCCATCGGGACAAAGCTCCTACGAGCAGTACTTC	CASAPSGQSSYEQYF
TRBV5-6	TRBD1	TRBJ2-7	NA	TGTGCCAGCAGCTCAGGTCAGGGGGCCCTCGAGCAGTACTTC	CASSSGQGALEQYF
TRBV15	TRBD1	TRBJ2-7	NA	TGTGCCACCAGCATCGACAGGGGTCGCTCCTACGAGCAGTACTTC	CATSIDRGRSYEQYF
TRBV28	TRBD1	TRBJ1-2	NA	TGTGCCAGCAGACCCGGACAGGGGGCGTTCTATGGCTACACCTTC	CASRPGQGAFYGYTF
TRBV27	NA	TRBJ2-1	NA	TGTGCCAGCAGTCCGCCGGGACTCCTCAATGAGCAGTTCTTC	CASSPPGLLNEQFF
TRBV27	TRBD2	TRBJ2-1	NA	TGTGCCAGCAGTCCCCGGGGTAGCGGGTTCTACAATGAGCAGTTCTTC	CASSPRGSGFYNEQFF
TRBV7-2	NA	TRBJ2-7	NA	TGTGCCAGCAGCCTCTCCGAGAGAGGTCCCTACGAGCAGTACTTC	CASSLSERGPYEQYF
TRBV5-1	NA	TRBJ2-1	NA	TGCGCCAGCAGATCCTCGGGCGGGACCTCTCACAATGAGCAGTTCTTC	CASRSSGGTSHNEQFF
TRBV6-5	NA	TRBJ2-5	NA	TGTGCCAGCACGGGGGGCGCAATCGGGGAGACCCAGTACTTC	CASTGGAIGETQYF
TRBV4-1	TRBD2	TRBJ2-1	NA	TGCGCCAGCAGCCCTGGACTAGCGGGAGTAAATGAGCAGTTCTTC	CASSPGLAGVNEQFF
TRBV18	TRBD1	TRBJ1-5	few	TGTGCCAGCTCACGCGACAGGGCTCAGCCCCAGCATTTT	CASSRDRAQPQHF
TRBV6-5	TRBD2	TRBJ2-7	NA	TGTGCCAGCAAACCCGGGACTAGCGGAACCTACGAGCAGTACTTC	CASKPGTSGTYEQYF
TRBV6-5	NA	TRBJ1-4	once	TGTGCCAGCAGACCGGGGAGGGAAGGGGAAAAACTGTTTTTT	CASRPGREGEKLFF
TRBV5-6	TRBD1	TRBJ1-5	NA	TGTGCCAGCAGCTACGGACAGGCGTTCGGCAATCAGCCCCAGCATTTT	CASSYGQAFGNQPQHF
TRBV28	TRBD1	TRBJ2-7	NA	TGTGCCAGCAGTTTATACCTCGGACAGGGCTACGAGCAGTACTTC	CASSLYLGQGYEQYF
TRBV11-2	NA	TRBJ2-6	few	TGTGCCAGCAACCCACTGGGGGGAACGGGGGCCAACGTCCTGACTTTC	CASNPLGGTGANVLTF
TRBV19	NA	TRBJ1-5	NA	TGTGCCAGTAGTATCCAATTGGGGGGACGCAATCAGCCCCAGCATTTT	CASSIQLGGRNQPQHF
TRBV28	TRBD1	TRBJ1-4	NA	TGTGCCAGCAACCAAGGGGGACAGGTAGAAAAACTGTTTTTT	CASNQGGQVEKLFF